This T cell receptor beta chain comes out of a study of blood T cell repertoires in COVID-19. Germline V gene lookup returns CDR1 MNHNY and CDR2 SVGAGI (reference sequence). Trimming removed 6 bases at V and 5 bases at J, with 14 bases between. The CDR3 runs 14 residues. Clones were sequenced by immunoSEQ multiplex PCR, and TCRdb holds only the in-frame ones, with some missing. There are 200,000 to 250,000 clones in the sample; around 87% occur only once, and 3% lies in the top ten. This clonotype was obtained from a man aged 55-75 years with acute or convalescent COVID-19. This chain joins TRBV6-6 and TRBJ2-4, with D possibly TRBD1 on 6 matching bases. The sample consisted of peripheral blood. The CDR3 spells CASSSGQPENIQYF. As DNA, the CDR3 is TGTGCCAGCAGCTCCGGACAGCCCGAAAACATTCAGTACTTC.